This T cell receptor beta chain was observed in a study of T cell repertoires in ileal Crohn's disease. Study-level findings and limits: Sorted CD8 T cells held more high-frequency clones than CD4. Clonal expansions were more frequent in active smokers than non-smokers at surgery.

CDR3 length: 13 residues. CDR1 and CDR2 (germline): LNHDA, SQIVND (reference sequence). V gave up 6 bases and J gave up 4 bases; unmatched junction bases: 5. A word on this clone: Its antigen is as yet unknown.

TCRB immunosequencing input was five hundred nanograms of biopsy DNA per sample. Measured with immunoSEQ multiplex PCR; TCRdb has only the in-frame clones, and not every one. The table lists approximately 14,000 clones, roughly 85% of them singletons. The V call is TRBV19, the J call TRBJ2-5, with 7 bases identical to TRBD1. The sequence was collected from an adult with Crohn's disease. Sequencing was done on a sample of ileal tissue. CDR3 sequence: CASRIQGRETQYF. CDR3 coding DNA: TGTGCCAGTAGGATACAGGGGAGAGAGACCCAGTACTTC.